This T cell receptor (beta chain) emerged from a study of immune characterization of retroperitoneal liposarcoma. The CDR3 is made up of 15 amino acids. The junction had 4 bases not matched to a gene; V was cut back by 3 bases and J by 3 bases. Only a few counts were recorded for this clonotype. Each CDR3 protein gets one entry after TCRdb re-called the PCR reads with MiXCR. This table has some 10,000 distinct CDR3 sequences, around a quarter appearing once. The J gene is TRBJ2-5, the V gene TRBV12-3 or TRBV12-4; 10 bases agree with TRBD1. Sequencing used tumor tissue. The origin of this receptor is a female donor with retroperitoneal liposarcoma. The CDR3 is CASSFKGQGKETQYF. The CDR3 DNA reads TGTGCCAGCAGTTTTAAGGGACAGGGGAAAGAGACCCAGTACTTC.